These T cell receptor beta chains were read from a single sample in a study of regulatory T cells in long-lasting Graves disease. TCRdb independently ran MiXCR on the multiplex PCR reads; one entry per CDR3 protein. The sample has about 500,000 distinct CDR3 sequences; around 13% are singletons. This same sample was also taken into another study, of T cells in Graves' hyperthyroidism and ophthalmopathy.

Here the sequenced sample was peripheral blood mononuclear cells (PBMCs), taken at new diagnosis, from a patient treated with antithyroid drugs. The source of these receptors is a woman aged 25 to 45 with Graves disease. CDR3s include the opening cysteine and the closing phenylalanine or tryptophan. The order of the fields is J gene, clone size, V gene, D gene, CDR3 DNA, CDR3 protein. A D gene is named only where the DNA matches it firmly. Expanded clones get a size class; other rows say once, few or many, or leave the size out.

j_call: TRBJ2-5
clone_size: .
v_call: TRBV11-2
d_call: TRBD1
cdr3_nt: TGTGCCAGCAGTTTCGGACAGGGGAATCAAGAGACCCAGTACTTC
cdr3_aa: CASSFGQGNQETQYF

j_call: TRBJ2-1
clone_size: many
v_call: TRBV20-1
d_call: TRBD2
cdr3_nt: TGCAGTGCTAGAGACCTTAGCGGGAGGAATGAGCAGTTCTTC
cdr3_aa: CSARDLSGRNEQFF

j_call: TRBJ2-7
clone_size: few
v_call: TRBV28
d_call: .
cdr3_nt: TGTGCCAGCAGTTTTGGAATCGGGACCTTTTACGAGCAGTACTTC
cdr3_aa: CASSFGIGTFYEQYF

j_call: TRBJ2-1
clone_size: many
v_call: TRBV11-2
d_call: TRBD2
cdr3_nt: TGTGCCAGCAGCTTAGAGGGACTAGCGGGTCCAACATCCTACAATGAGCAGTTCTTC
cdr3_aa: CASSLEGLAGPTSYNEQFF

j_call: TRBJ1-2
clone_size: few
v_call: TRBV19
d_call: .
cdr3_nt: TGTGCCAGTAGTATAAGGGACGGCTACACCTTC
cdr3_aa: CASSIRDGYTF

j_call: TRBJ2-7
clone_size: many
v_call: TRBV2
d_call: .
cdr3_nt: TGTGCCAGCACCCTGGGACCGGAAGGACTATCCTACGAGCAGTACTTC
cdr3_aa: CASTLGPEGLSYEQYF

j_call: TRBJ2-5
clone_size: many
v_call: TRBV6-5
d_call: .
cdr3_nt: TGTGCCAGCAGTTCCCCGTTGACGACCCAGTACTTC
cdr3_aa: CASSSPLTTQYF

j_call: TRBJ1-1
clone_size: .
v_call: TRBV5-1
d_call: .
cdr3_nt: TGCGCCAGCAGCCCGCAGGGAAATGCTAGGGGCACTGAAGCTTTCTTT
cdr3_aa: CASSPQGNARGTEAFF

j_call: TRBJ2-5
clone_size: many
v_call: TRBV11-3
d_call: TRBD2
cdr3_nt: TGTGCCAGCAGCTTAGATGGGACTAGCGGGAGGTTACAAGAGACCCAGTACTTC
cdr3_aa: CASSLDGTSGRLQETQYF

j_call: TRBJ2-7
clone_size: .
v_call: TRBV6-2/TRBV6-3
d_call: TRBD2
cdr3_nt: TGTGCCAGCAGTTCTACAAGCGGGAGGGCCTCCTACGAGCAGTACTTC
cdr3_aa: CASSSTSGRASYEQYF

j_call: TRBJ2-5
clone_size: many
v_call: TRBV27
d_call: TRBD2
cdr3_nt: TGTGCCAGCAGAAGATGGCCCGGGACTAGATTTCAAGAGACCCAGTACTTC
cdr3_aa: CASRRWPGTRFQETQYF

j_call: TRBJ2-1
clone_size: .
v_call: TRBV2
d_call: .
cdr3_nt: TGTGCCAGCAGTGACGACAGCTATGGCTACACCGACAATGAGCAGTTCTTC
cdr3_aa: CASSDDSYGYTDNEQFF

j_call: TRBJ1-5
clone_size: many
v_call: TRBV2
d_call: .
cdr3_nt: TGTGCCAGCAGCACGAAATCCGGGACGGCAGTTAATCAGCCCCAGCATTTT
cdr3_aa: CASSTKSGTAVNQPQHF

j_call: TRBJ2-1
clone_size: few
v_call: TRBV5-6
d_call: .
cdr3_nt: TGTGCCAGCAGCGGACGAGAGTACAATGAGCAGTTCTTC
cdr3_aa: CASSGREYNEQFF

j_call: TRBJ1-5
clone_size: many
v_call: TRBV19
d_call: .
cdr3_nt: TGTGCCAGTAGTATTCCTGGCGGTAGCAATCAGCCCCAGCATTTT
cdr3_aa: CASSIPGGSNQPQHF

j_call: TRBJ1-1
clone_size: .
v_call: TRBV19
d_call: TRBD1
cdr3_nt: TGTGCCAGTAGTGTAAACAGGGGGGAAGCTTTCTTT
cdr3_aa: CASSVNRGEAFF

j_call: TRBJ2-5
clone_size: few
v_call: TRBV20-1
d_call: TRBD1
cdr3_nt: TGCAGTGCCCGGACAGGGAAAGAGACCCAGTACTTC
cdr3_aa: CSARTGKETQYF

j_call: TRBJ2-1
clone_size: .
v_call: TRBV30
d_call: .
cdr3_nt: TGTGCCTGGAGCCAAAGCGGCAATGAGCAGTTCTTC
cdr3_aa: CAWSQSGNEQFF

j_call: TRBJ2-1
clone_size: few
v_call: TRBV6-2/TRBV6-3
d_call: .
cdr3_nt: TGTGCCAGCAGTTACTCGGAAGCGGATACAAGCTCCTACAATGAGCAGTTCTTC
cdr3_aa: CASSYSEADTSSYNEQFF

j_call: TRBJ1-3
clone_size: .
v_call: TRBV6-1
d_call: .
cdr3_nt: TGTGCCAGCCCCTTCGGGGGAATTGGAAACACCATATATTTT
cdr3_aa: CASPFGGIGNTIYF

j_call: TRBJ1-5
clone_size: few
v_call: TRBV19
d_call: .
cdr3_nt: TGTGCCAGTAGTATCCCTATCGGGCCCGGGTTTGGGGCCAATCAGCCCCAGCATTTT
cdr3_aa: CASSIPIGPGFGANQPQHF

j_call: TRBJ1-1
clone_size: .
v_call: TRBV7-2
d_call: .
cdr3_nt: TGTGCCAGCAGCTGGTCGGGAACTGAAGCTTTCTTT
cdr3_aa: CASSWSGTEAFF

j_call: TRBJ2-7
clone_size: many
v_call: TRBV5-1
d_call: TRBD2
cdr3_nt: TGCGCCAGCAGCCTCGAACGACTAGCGGAGGGATACGAGCAGTACTTC
cdr3_aa: CASSLERLAEGYEQYF

j_call: TRBJ1-1
clone_size: .
v_call: TRBV5-1
d_call: TRBD1
cdr3_nt: TGCGCCAGCAGCCAATTGGGACAGGCGAACACTGAAGCTTTCTTT
cdr3_aa: CASSQLGQANTEAFF

j_call: TRBJ1-1
clone_size: many
v_call: TRBV2
d_call: .
cdr3_nt: TGTGCCAGCAGTGGCTCGGAGGGCACTGAAGCTTTCTTT
cdr3_aa: CASSGSEGTEAFF

j_call: TRBJ2-7
clone_size: .
v_call: TRBV7-9
d_call: TRBD2
cdr3_nt: TGTGCCAGCAGCTTAGGAGGTAGCGGGAGGTTCTACGAGCAGTACTTC
cdr3_aa: CASSLGGSGRFYEQYF

j_call: TRBJ2-1
clone_size: few
v_call: TRBV13
d_call: TRBD2
cdr3_nt: TGTGCCAGCAGCTTAGGTCTCGGGACTAGCGGACCCTACAATGAGCAGTTCTTC
cdr3_aa: CASSLGLGTSGPYNEQFF

j_call: TRBJ1-5
clone_size: many
v_call: TRBV28
d_call: .
cdr3_nt: TGTGCCAGCATGACAAACAGACCCAATCAGCCCCAGCATTTT
cdr3_aa: CASMTNRPNQPQHF

j_call: TRBJ1-2
clone_size: .
v_call: TRBV19
d_call: .
cdr3_nt: TGTGCCAGTAGTACGGCAGGCGCCCTTAGACCTTATGGCTACACCTTC
cdr3_aa: CASSTAGALRPYGYTF

j_call: TRBJ2-5
clone_size: many
v_call: TRBV2
d_call: .
cdr3_nt: TGTGCCAGCAGCGACCGTGGGCTCCTCCCAGGGGAGACCCAGTACTTC
cdr3_aa: CASSDRGLLPGETQYF

j_call: TRBJ1-4
clone_size: .
v_call: TRBV19
d_call: .
cdr3_nt: TGTGCCAGTACCTTTAGACTCGGAGAAAAACTGTTTTTT
cdr3_aa: CASTFRLGEKLFF

j_call: TRBJ2-7
clone_size: many
v_call: TRBV11-2
d_call: TRBD1
cdr3_nt: TGTGCCAGCAGCCGCACCATCCATAGACAGGGAGTTGACGAGCAGTACTTC
cdr3_aa: CASSRTIHRQGVDEQYF

j_call: TRBJ2-1
clone_size: many
v_call: TRBV7-2
d_call: .
cdr3_nt: TGTGCCAGCAGCTTGATGTGGGGGGCGGGTTACAATGAGCAGTTCTTC
cdr3_aa: CASSLMWGAGYNEQFF

j_call: TRBJ1-1
clone_size: once
v_call: TRBV11-2
d_call: TRBD1
cdr3_nt: TGTGCCAGCAGCCAGAGGACAGGGGGCCACACTGAAGCTTTCTTT
cdr3_aa: CASSQRTGGHTEAFF

j_call: TRBJ1-5
clone_size: few
v_call: TRBV29-1
d_call: .
cdr3_nt: TGCAGCGTTGCGATGGGGGGCGGTCAGCCCCAGCATTTT
cdr3_aa: CSVAMGGGQPQHF

j_call: TRBJ1-4
clone_size: many
v_call: TRBV19
d_call: TRBD1
cdr3_nt: TGTGCCAGTAGTCCCCCGGGACAGGGGGCACGCGGGGAAAAACTGTTTTTT
cdr3_aa: CASSPPGQGARGEKLFF

j_call: TRBJ2-5
clone_size: many
v_call: TRBV28
d_call: .
cdr3_nt: TGTGCCAGCAGTCCGAATCTAGAGACCCAGTACTTC
cdr3_aa: CASSPNLETQYF